A selection of T cell receptor beta chains follows, all from one sample in a study of blood T cell repertoires in COVID-19. Data came from immunoSEQ multiplex PCR; TCRdb stores just in-frame clones and leaves some out. The sample holds 110,000 or so clones, over 75% seen once. Input material: peripheral blood. The receptors were sampled from a man aged 50 to 59 with acute or convalescent COVID-19. Both conserved end residues are part of each CDR3. Fields, in order: CDR3 protein, CDR3 DNA, clone size, D gene, V gene, J gene. The D gene is left open where the match is weak. The listing skips clone size in some rows; elsewhere it reads once, few, many or a size class.

CASSKSQAEAFF	TGTGCCAGCAGCAAGAGTCAGGCAGAAGCTTTCTTT	.	.	TRBV6-1	TRBJ1-1
CASSLIPDMNTEAFF	TGCGCCAGCAGCTTGATTCCAGACATGAACACTGAAGCTTTCTTT	.	.	TRBV5-1	TRBJ1-1
CASSEVAGGVGEQFF	TGTGCCAGCAGTGAAGTAGCGGGGGGCGTAGGAGAGCAGTTCTTC	few	TRBD2	TRBV2	TRBJ2-1
CASSQWSYGYTF	TGTGCCAGCAGCCAATGGAGCTATGGCTACACCTTC	.	.	TRBV14	TRBJ1-2
CASSLGDRGNQPQHF	TGTGCCAGCAGCTTGGGGGACAGGGGCAATCAGCCCCAGCATTTT	.	TRBD1	TRBV5-6	TRBJ1-5
CASSQDYPHAQFF	TGTGCCAGCAGCCAGGACTATCCCCACGCGCAGTTCTTC	.	.	TRBV3-1/TRBV3-2	TRBJ2-1
CASSYGPGQGGEKLFF	TGTGCCAGCAGTTACGGCCCGGGACAGGGTGGGGAAAAACTGTTTTTT	.	TRBD1	TRBV6-5	TRBJ1-4
CASSQERRINQPQHF	TGCGCCAGCAGCCAAGAGCGGCGTATTAATCAGCCCCAGCATTTT	.	.	TRBV4-1	TRBJ1-5
CASSPLRGGAQYF	TGTGCCAGCAGTCCCCTGCGGGGAGGGGCGCAGTATTTT	once	TRBD2	TRBV12-3/TRBV12-4	TRBJ2-3
CASSYSARGNTEAFF	TGTGCCAGCAGTTACTCAGCCAGGGGGAACACTGAAGCTTTCTTT	few	.	TRBV6-5	TRBJ1-1
CASSPDQGNYGYTF	TGCGCCAGCAGCCCGGACCAGGGGAACTATGGCTACACCTTC	.	.	TRBV5-1	TRBJ1-2
CASSSQGTTSYEQYF	TGTGCCAGCAGTTCACAGGGTACTACCTCCTACGAGCAGTACTTC	.	.	TRBV28	TRBJ2-7
CASSYGETGANQPQHF	TGTGCCAGCAGTTATGGGGAGACAGGGGCAAATCAGCCCCAGCATTTT	.	TRBD1	TRBV28	TRBJ1-5